A selection of T cell receptor beta chains follows, all from one sample in a study of OX40 agonist ivuxolimab in advanced cancers. TCRdb's table, derived via immunoSEQ multiplex PCR, lists solely in-frame clones and lacks some. Of some 15,000 clones listed, roughly 77% are singletons. The material sequenced was CD4+ or CD8+ T cells sorted from blood, taken in a trial of the OX40 agonist ivuxolimab. The receptors shown here come from an adult with an advanced solid tumor such as melanoma, head and neck, liver or kidney cancer. Both conserved end residues are part of each CDR3. The order of the fields is J gene, V gene, D gene, clone size, CDR3 protein, CDR3 DNA. A D gene is named only where the DNA matches it firmly. Size values are once, few and many counts, or a class for expanded clones, and some rows have none.

j_gene: TRBJ2-1
v_gene: TRBV28
d_gene: TRBD2
abundance: NA
CDR3aa: CASSFPGGASGSSYNEQFF
CDR3nt: TGTGCCAGCAGTTTCCCCGGGGGCGCGAGCGGGAGTTCCTACAATGAGCAGTTCTTC

j_gene: TRBJ2-7
v_gene: TRBV4-3
d_gene: NA
abundance: NA
CDR3aa: CASSQEVSTGYEQYF
CDR3nt: TGCGCCAGCAGCCAAGAGGTATCAACAGGCTACGAGCAGTACTTC

j_gene: TRBJ1-1
v_gene: TRBV6-5
d_gene: NA
abundance: NA
CDR3aa: CASSLARNTEAFF
CDR3nt: TGTGCCAGCAGTCTAGCGCGGAACACTGAAGCTTTCTTT

j_gene: TRBJ2-3
v_gene: TRBV7-9
d_gene: TRBD2
abundance: NA
CDR3aa: CASSFPYILAGDSTDTQYF
CDR3nt: TGTGCCAGCAGCTTTCCTTACATCCTAGCGGGAGATAGCACAGATACGCAGTATTTT

j_gene: TRBJ1-2
v_gene: TRBV18
d_gene: NA
abundance: NA
CDR3aa: CASSPPADNSYGYTF
CDR3nt: TGTGCCAGCTCACCACCGGCGGACAACAGCTATGGCTACACCTTC

j_gene: TRBJ1-5
v_gene: TRBV6-5
d_gene: NA
abundance: NA
CDR3aa: CASSYSQQGQPQHF
CDR3nt: TGTGCCAGCAGTTACTCCCAACAGGGCCAGCCCCAGCATTTT

j_gene: TRBJ2-7
v_gene: TRBV7-3
d_gene: NA
abundance: medium-sized
CDR3aa: CASSLTGTYEQYF
CDR3nt: TGTGCCAGCAGCTTAACGGGGACCTACGAGCAGTACTTC

j_gene: TRBJ2-3
v_gene: TRBV5-6
d_gene: NA
abundance: NA
CDR3aa: CASRSPLESDVTSTDTQYF
CDR3nt: TGTGCCAGCAGATCCCCTCTCGAATCGGATGTAACTAGCACAGATACGCAGTATTTT

j_gene: TRBJ1-5
v_gene: TRBV6-5
d_gene: NA
abundance: NA
CDR3aa: CASRRTGRNQPQHF
CDR3nt: TGTGCCAGCAGGAGAACAGGGCGCAATCAGCCCCAGCATTTT

j_gene: TRBJ2-7
v_gene: TRBV10-1
d_gene: TRBD1
abundance: medium-sized
CDR3aa: CASSESTGVEQYF
CDR3nt: TGCGCCAGCAGTGAGTCGACAGGGGTCGAGCAGTACTTC

j_gene: TRBJ1-2
v_gene: TRBV27
d_gene: TRBD1
abundance: NA
CDR3aa: CASSSDRADFNYGYTF
CDR3nt: TGTGCCAGCAGTTCCGACAGGGCCGATTTTAACTATGGCTACACCTTC

j_gene: TRBJ2-1
v_gene: TRBV10-3
d_gene: NA
abundance: NA
CDR3aa: CAISEPYRDSSDDEQFF
CDR3nt: TGTGCCATCAGTGAGCCCTACCGGGACTCAAGTGATGATGAGCAGTTCTTC

j_gene: TRBJ2-7
v_gene: TRBV7-7
d_gene: TRBD2
abundance: once
CDR3aa: CASSLAAGGTYEQYF
CDR3nt: TGTGCCAGCAGCTTAGCGGCGGGAGGAACGTACGAGCAGTACTTC

j_gene: TRBJ2-3
v_gene: TRBV7-6
d_gene: TRBD2
abundance: NA
CDR3aa: CASSLRTSGDTQYF
CDR3nt: TGTGCCAGCAGCCTTAGGACTAGCGGAGATACGCAGTATTTT

j_gene: TRBJ1-5
v_gene: TRBV27
d_gene: NA
abundance: once
CDR3aa: CASSFGGGPQHF
CDR3nt: TGTGCCAGCAGTTTTGGTGGGGGGCCCCAGCATTTT

j_gene: TRBJ1-5
v_gene: TRBV19
d_gene: NA
abundance: NA
CDR3aa: CASSMSEGSNQPQHF
CDR3nt: TGTGCCAGTAGTATGTCTGAAGGAAGCAATCAGCCCCAGCATTTT

j_gene: TRBJ1-5
v_gene: TRBV27
d_gene: NA
abundance: NA
CDR3aa: CASSLSGAAQNQPQHF
CDR3nt: TGTGCCAGCAGTTTATCCGGGGCTGCCCAGAATCAGCCCCAGCATTTT

j_gene: TRBJ2-1
v_gene: TRBV27
d_gene: NA
abundance: NA
CDR3aa: CASSSHRDNLYNEQFF
CDR3nt: TGTGCCAGCAGTTCCCACCGGGACAACCTATACAATGAGCAGTTCTTC

j_gene: TRBJ1-4
v_gene: TRBV7-9
d_gene: TRBD1
abundance: few
CDR3aa: CASSLGTGGLLGKLFF
CDR3nt: TGTGCCAGCAGCTTAGGGACAGGAGGTCTCTTAGGAAAACTGTTTTTT

j_gene: TRBJ2-1
v_gene: TRBV6-4
d_gene: TRBD2
abundance: NA
CDR3aa: CASSRTSEDNEQFF
CDR3nt: TGTGCCAGCAGCCGGACTAGCGAAGACAATGAGCAGTTCTTC

j_gene: TRBJ1-2
v_gene: TRBV19
d_gene: NA
abundance: NA
CDR3aa: CASSLGPPGHDFYGYTF
CDR3nt: TGTGCCAGTAGCCTCGGACCGCCGGGACACGACTTCTATGGCTACACCTTC

j_gene: TRBJ2-7
v_gene: TRBV9
d_gene: NA
abundance: NA
CDR3aa: CASSVGSGTYEQYF
CDR3nt: TGTGCCAGCAGCGTAGGTAGCGGAACCTACGAGCAGTACTTC

j_gene: TRBJ2-3
v_gene: TRBV19
d_gene: TRBD2
abundance: NA
CDR3aa: CATTGTSVTDTQYF
CDR3nt: TGTGCCACCACCGGGACTAGCGTTACAGATACGCAGTATTTT

j_gene: TRBJ1-4
v_gene: TRBV29-1
d_gene: NA
abundance: NA
CDR3aa: CSAGTFEKLFF
CDR3nt: TGCAGCGCTGGGACATTCGAAAAACTGTTTTTT

j_gene: TRBJ1-1
v_gene: TRBV7-9
d_gene: NA
abundance: large
CDR3aa: CAIQTLGANTEAFF
CDR3nt: TGTGCCATCCAGACTTTGGGCGCCAACACTGAAGCTTTCTTT

j_gene: TRBJ1-1
v_gene: TRBV27
d_gene: NA
abundance: NA
CDR3aa: CASSLSTGTLNTEAFF
CDR3nt: TGTGCCAGCAGTTTATCGACAGGCACCCTGAACACTGAAGCTTTCTTT

j_gene: TRBJ1-1
v_gene: TRBV7-2
d_gene: NA
abundance: NA
CDR3aa: CASSFGGYRPFTEAFF
CDR3nt: TGTGCCAGCAGCTTCGGGGGCTACCGACCATTCACTGAAGCTTTCTTT

j_gene: TRBJ2-7
v_gene: TRBV14
d_gene: TRBD1
abundance: NA
CDR3aa: CASSQGTGTYEQYF
CDR3nt: TGTGCCAGCAGCCAAGGGACAGGGACCTACGAGCAGTACTTC

j_gene: TRBJ2-2
v_gene: TRBV19
d_gene: TRBD2
abundance: few
CDR3aa: CASTAGGGRDGELFF
CDR3nt: TGTGCCAGTACCGCTGGCGGCGGGAGGGACGGGGAGCTGTTTTTT